The source of this T cell receptor (beta chain) is a study of cytomegalovirus exposure and HLA in healthy donors (TCRdb year 2017). About the investigation overall: An earlier analysis of several hundred of the donors reported 250 to 300 Gb of sequence data and around 110 million unique TCR beta sequences obtained from around 180 million T cells. About 280 gigabases of sequencing data and 91 million or so unique TCR sequences made up an early release that covered approximately 620 HLA-typed donors. The genetic ancestry cluster associated with self-reported Caucasian donors included 65% to 90% of the approximately 410 genotyped donors. The study was designed to test whether signatures of past pathogen exposure could be identified by cataloging public T cell receptors. The study used immunosequencing to profile the T cell repertoires of 600 to 850 subjects and linked those repertoires to cytomegalovirus serostatus. A separate validation cohort of 100 to 150 different subjects was used in addition to the roughly 700-subject first cohort. To predict cytomegalovirus infection status, the study combined high-throughput TCR immunosequencing, statistical association of individual TCRs with disease status, and machine learning. In a later analysis, previously published TCR beta repertoires from about 670 donors were re-analyzed and high-resolution HLA genotyping was added so that TCR occurrence patterns could be studied. The later analysis used no new phenotypic data to find candidate immune exposures, relying instead on TCR beta sequences and their occurrence across donors. An earlier analysis of 450 to 750 of the donors used high-throughput TCR beta sequencing to judge whether each TCR beta V gene segment behaved as functional or pseudogenic. Donor age, sex, ethnicity and CMV serostatus were compiled together with the repertoire data. In a later genetic analysis, genome-wide SNP genotypes for about 55% of the roughly 700 donors were used, and that subset was treated as a discovery cohort. Every repertoire in the discovery cohort had been generated on one and the same sequencing platform. HLA typing included class I and class II loci at four-digit resolution. Typing coverage varied by locus: about 620-630 donors for A, B, C, DRB1 and DQB1; roughly 520 for DQA1; some 610 for DPA1; about 450 for DPB1. Because of strong linkage in the cohort, a few DR-DQ haplotypes were treated as single units for association and clustering. Across 300 to 400 genotyped donors of the cohort, an average of about 220,000 unique TCR beta nucleotide sequences per donor were sequenced, and approximately 19% of those sequences were non-productive.

CDR1 and CDR2, looked up from the germline V gene, are SGHRS and YFSETQ. Measured from the cysteine to the phenylalanine, the CDR3 is 15 residues long. Just CDR3 DNA is preserved here, 45 bases in frame from base 1. Unmatched junction bases come to 8, with V trimmed by 2 bases and J by 4 bases. The cohort comprised under 700 healthy bone marrow donors. Cohort members were all nominally healthy when sampled, although unrecorded immune exposures were likely present. The donor tested CMV seropositive, placing the donor among the approximately 290 seropositive members of the cohort. A peripheral blood sample was collected from each donor, and TCR beta sequencing was performed on peripheral blood mononuclear cells. Genomic DNA extraction from the blood cell samples was performed with the Qiagen DNeasy Blood Extraction Kit. Comments on this clone: Its antigen remains undetermined. One base away there is no much larger clone; base qualities are not given.

What the work shows at the level of the full study, not this receptor alone: In a later analysis, most CMV-associated TCR beta chains were found to appear HLA-restricted, with HLA associations seemingly driven largely by CMV exposure. CMV serostatus was the only immune exposure information available for the cohort. According to a later analysis, TCR association rates differed among HLA loci, with DRB1 alleles showing the most associated TCRs and HLA-C alleles showing the fewest. A later analysis associated 16,951 TCR beta sequences with specific HLA alleles at a false discovery rate of 0.05. The sequencing pipeline was judged likely to have produced a cluster of highly shared sequence variants as a technical artifact. The earlier analysis of a few hundred of the donors excluded some 15 rarely observed V segments, including chromosome 9 orphons, because counts were too low. Because some donors lacked HLA typing at each locus, the association tests relied only on the typed subset. An earlier analysis of around 500 of the donors showed that most TCR beta V segments appeared in productive rearrangements either about 90% or about 30% of the time, which broadly matched IMGT annotations. In a later analysis, HLA-associated TCR beta chains showed more clonal expansion and lower generation probabilities than non-associated chains that were equally common. A total of 150 or so TCR beta chains were listed by the study as associated with cytomegalovirus. According to a later analysis, parvovirus B19, influenza, CMV and Epstein-Barr virus appeared linked to several top co-occurrence clusters. A further reported finding was that TCR beta sequences accurately predicted the HLA-A and HLA-B alleles for most subjects in the first cohort. Only TCR beta chains were sequenced in this cohort, and the absence of alpha or paired-chain data limited detectable features. Strong co-occurrence of HLA alleles, especially DR and DQ, made assigning TCR associations to individual alleles difficult. It was suggested by the authors that the approach could potentially be generalized to other disease states and immunological phenotypes. In vitro tests confirmed that a few of the cytomegalovirus-associated TCR beta chains recognize cytomegalovirus antigens. The classifier was reported to diagnose cytomegalovirus status with high specificity and sensitivity in both the original and validation cohorts. Sequencing depth was assumed to be roughly uniform across donors in the presence/absence analyses, though that assumption may not hold. A later genetic analysis reported fewer N-insertions in productive TCRs among donors in an Asian-associated ancestry cluster than the roughly 670-donor mean. Correlated functional status among segregating V segments might reflect linkage disequilibrium, but an unknown experimental factor could not be ruled out. Some IMGT-functional V segments, including TRBV6-2 and TRBV6-3, could not be distinguished by the 87-base-pair reads and were therefore excluded. Most TCR sequences were observed very rarely across donors, whereas some public TCRs were present in many individuals. V-gene and J-gene trimming of TCR beta chains was associated with a missense DCLRE1C variant in a later genetic analysis, and the association was replicated in an independent cohort.

Receptor libraries were prepared by the immunoSEQ multiplex PCR assay. The multiplex PCR relied on a mix of 60 forward primers for TCR Vbeta segments and 13 reverse primers for TCR Jbeta segments. The CDR3 region of rearranged TCR beta genes was amplified from genomic DNA with a multiplex PCR assay. The amplified TCR beta libraries were sequenced on the Illumina HiSeq System as 87-base-pair reads. Per the original workflow: Across the roughly 670 repertoires, a later analysis counted about 81 million unique TCR beta chains, roughly 11 million of which were shared by at least two donors. Raw reads were error-corrected and collapsed into unique sequences by a nearest-neighbor algorithm in which closely related sequences were merged to remove PCR and sequencing errors. V, D and J gene segments were assigned by aligning CDR3 sequences to IMGT reference sequences. For a sequence to be retained, a match of at least six nucleotides was required to both a V gene segment and a J gene segment. Rearrangements were called productive when the CDR3 lacked stop codons and stayed in frame with V and J; all others were non-productive. Following IMGT convention, CDR3 was defined as the stretch from the second conserved V-encoded cysteine to the conserved J-encoded phenylalanine. The earlier analysis of some 540 of the donors excluded any sequence lacking an unambiguous match to a single V gene segment. In an earlier analysis of roughly 500 of the donors, V segments were called functional above 56.7% productive rearrangements and were called segregating when the between-donor standard deviation exceeded 5%. A statistical classification framework was built to diagnose cytomegalovirus status from the catalog of TCR beta chain sequences. A later analysis assigned V and J genes by comparing TCR nucleotide sequences with IMGT/GENE-DB human TR gene sequences. In a later analysis, CDR3 sequences and most-parsimonious VDJ recombination scenarios were assigned using the TCRdist pipeline. A later analysis defined each TCR beta chain by its CDR3 amino acid sequence plus V-gene family, and excluded reads lacking a unique V-gene family. To address suspected cross-contamination and a sequencing artifact, a later analysis removed 550 to 750 highly shared, low-generation-probability nucleotide sequences. For each public chain, a later analysis derived a clonal expansion index from normalized ranks of inferred template counts within each repertoire. A later analysis computed generation probabilities with a VDJ recombination model fitted to out-of-frame rearrangements, and checked the results against IGoR. A later analysis scored TCR-TCR, TCR-HLA and TCR-CMV co-occurrence with hypergeometric tests, applying a repertoire-size bias correction to TCR pairs. False discovery rates were estimated in a later analysis by permuting HLA or CMV assignments 20 times. In a later analysis, co-occurring TCRs were grouped with DBSCAN, and TCRdist sequence similarity was added when clustering was performed within HLA-allele-positive subsets. Repertoires with fewer than 30,000 or more than 120,000 public chains, plus five repertoires with anomalous nucleotide sharing, were excluded from co-occurrence clustering. Here the immuneACCESS table is served through TCRdb, limited to in-frame sequences with V and J called. Missing clones are a known gap in these copies; in checked studies unresolved V genes cover under half, and the rest lacks a known reason. Clone size and V and J calls were adopted from that table, with D and trimming inferred from the DNA. Counted in this sample were 150,000 to 200,000 clones; roughly three quarters of them appeared once. The ten most abundant clones make up 4% to 5% of the sample.

Sequencing was done on a sample of PBMCs. This receptor was identified in a man aged 18 to 29 in good health and CMV-seropositive. Rearrangement joined TRBV5-1 to TRBJ2-5, with 7 bases matching TRBD1. The CDR3 loop reads CASSLADRATETQYF. The bases are TGCGCCAGCAGCTTAGCTGACAGGGCTACAGAGACCCAGTACTTC.